Here is one T cell receptor (beta chain) with its context. Its antigen remains unidentified. Generated by immunoSEQ multiplex PCR, the TCRdb table keeps only in-frame clones and is missing some. This table holds 16,000 or so clones, 90% to 95% found once. This entry belongs to a study of T cells in pancreatic ductal adenocarcinoma. Surgery without prior neoadjuvant therapy was the treatment of the selected pancreatic ductal adenocarcinoma patients. Study-level results: Unique clonotypes were about 8-fold more numerous in blood than in tumor.

The TCR originated in a human donor with pancreatic ductal adenocarcinoma. Material for sequencing was PBMCs.

In nucleotides, the CDR3 is TGTGCCAGCAGCTTACGGCTGGCAGGGCAGGGTTACAATGAGCAGTTCTTC. It yields the protein CASSLRLAGQGYNEQFF. J is TRBJ2-1 and V is TRBV7-2; possibly TRBD1 for D (5 bases). Between the trimmed V and J ends, which lost 2 bases and 4 bases, there was a span of 18 bases. The V gene's germline CDR1 is SGHTA and CDR2 FQGNSA. The CDR3 runs 17 residues.